This TCR beta chain was obtained from a study of blood T cell repertoires in COVID-19 (TCRdb year 2020). Concerning the study at large: Samples from collaborators originated in the United States, Italy and Spain and spanned both the acute and convalescent phases of COVID-19. The material from the prospective study consisted of cDNA or gDNA derived from T cells, B-cell-depleted T cells, or PBMCs. The dataset comprised deeply sampled blood TCRbeta repertoires from subjects exposed to, actively infected with, or recovered from COVID-19. The repertoires were released in a freely available public database meant as a resource for research on the immune response to SARS-CoV-2. Samples came from the ongoing ImmuneRACE study (first 160 participants) plus 1,254 subjects from 6 global collaborators. The sample metadata nearly always contained a de-identified subject ID, COVID-19 status, age in years and sex. HLA class I and class II types, where available, came from metadata supplied by the sample provider rather than from assay-based typing. Beyond this particular receptor, the publication reports: How much clinical and demographic metadata was included differed by source and by participant, and the metadata was provided uncurated.

In Seattle, one collaborating source enrolled patients while the infection was active and tracked those patients longitudinally over the course of disease. Collaborating institutions collected whole blood in K2EDTA tubes following their own protocols. Collaborator samples were shipped for TCRbeta analysis as frozen whole blood, isolated PBMCs, or DNA extracted from either sample type. According to the germline V gene, CDR1 reads SGHTA and CDR2 reads FQGTGA. Counted from cysteine to phenylalanine, this CDR3 has 15 amino acids. Kept here is only the CDR3 DNA, which spans 45 bases and is read in frame from base 1. Trimming removed 7 bases from V and 6 bases from J, leaving 20 bases between the germline ends. With regard to this clone: The clone's antigen remains unknown. No quality values exist for individual bases; no much larger clone is one base distant. Additional DNA sequences in this sample encode the identical CDR3.

The immunoSEQ Assay, a bias-controlled multiplex PCR, was used to amplify TCRbeta CDR3 regions from genomic DNA. The published analysis was carried out like this. The number of nucleated cells in each sample was estimated from the amplification of reference gene primers within the assay. Sequence reads were collapsed and filtered to measure the absolute abundance of every unique TCRbeta CDR3 rearrangement. For each sample, productive Simpson clonality was calculated as the square root of Simpson's diversity index over productive rearrangements. The table was pulled from immuneACCESS by TCRdb, which kept in-frame rearrangements only. Such tables lose some clones; where checked, under half of the loss comes from unresolved V genes, and the rest has no known cause. V and J calls and clone size come straight from that table; D and trimming were deduced from the DNA. The sample table holds approximately 180,000 clones, of which roughly 81% were seen once. Of the sample, roughly 12% is held by the ten largest clones.

Sequenced input: peripheral blood. This TCR was sampled from a woman over 75 with COVID-19, enrolled during active disease. The chain couples TRBV7-3 to TRBJ2-3; matching of 6 bases hints at TRBD1 as the D gene. The sequenced DNA: TGTGCCAGCACCCCAACAGGGTTCGCTTCGGATACGCAGTATTTT. Translated, it gives CASTPTGFASDTQYF.